This TCR beta chain was found in a study of cytomegalovirus exposure and HLA in healthy donors. PCR primers comprised 60 Vbeta and 13 Jbeta primers. The data were produced by immunoSEQ multiplex PCR, yet TCRdb's version contains in-frame clones alone and is incomplete. The table records over 150,000 clones, about 75% of them present only once. Study-wide results and limits: It was reportedly the case that the classifier diagnosed cytomegalovirus status with high specificity and sensitivity. A reported reduction in N-insertions relative to the approximately 640-donor mean was seen in an Asian-associated ancestry cluster in a later analysis. The study recorded more than 150 TCR beta chains that were cytomegalovirus-associated.

As for this clone: Its antigen is currently unknown.

Sequences were obtained from PBMCs. This clonotype originated in a woman aged 50 to 65 in good health and CMV-seropositive.

The CDR3 DNA reads as TGTGCCAGCAGCTTGGCGCTGCGGGGAAATCGAAACGAGCAGTACTTC. This codes for CASSLALRGNRNEQYF. The V call is TRBV5-5, the J call TRBJ2-7; possibly TRBD2 for D (6 bases). Trimming left V 0 bases short and J 5 bases short, with 18 bases between. From germline, CDR1 is SGHKS and CDR2 YYEKEE (reference sequence). The CDR3 consists of 16 residues.